This T cell receptor (beta chain) was captured by sequencing in a study of early T cells in non-severe SARS-CoV-2 infection (dated by TCRdb to the early 2020s). General notes on the study: Because TCR sequencing relied on bulk RNA taken from unsorted whole blood, pairing of alpha and beta chains was not possible. Overall results and qualifications from the work: Matching against VDJdb was skewed toward anti-spike CD8 responses, likely underestimated virus-specific expansions, and missed private and CD4 specificities.

A few counts support this clonotype. No cognate antigen has been identified for it. Base qualities are not provided; no much larger clone lies one nucleotide away. A case-control design nested within a healthcare worker cohort in London, UK, was used, with weekly nasopharyngeal swab PCR tests and blood sampling performed. Healthcare workers were recruited between 23 and 31 March 2020, during the week of the UK lockdown, and were followed weekly for up to 16 weeks. The germline V gene supplies CDR1 SQVTM and CDR2 ANQGSEA. The germline ends are 12 bases apart after V is trimmed by 4 bases and J by 11 bases. From the cysteine through the phenylalanine, the CDR3 covers 11 amino acids. The only DNA kept is the CDR3, 33 bases in frame from the first base. Libraries were built with 5' RACE. The reads were generated on a NextSeq 500. To correct for sequencing error and PCR bias, the TCR library protocol tagged individual cDNA molecules with unique molecular identifiers. Both TCR alpha and beta chains were sequenced, and tight co-correlation was observed between alpha and beta sequence abundances in each sample. The authors processed their data as follows. Decombinator V4 was used to annotate TCR sequences for V gene, J gene and CDR3. Expanded TCRs were defined as changing significantly between any two time points under a Poisson model with p below 0.0001. TCR abundances were normalised to the total number of TCRs sequenced in each sample and reported as counts per million. TRAV1-2 paired with TRAJ12, TRAJ20 or TRAJ33 defined MAIT TCRs, while TRAV10 paired with TRAJ18 defined iNKT TCRs. VDJdb, accessed 1 November 2021, was searched for CMV, EBV and SARS-CoV-2 annotated TCRs, with TCRs annotated for multiple antigens excluded. TCRdb trimmed the raw reads at Q25, called clones with MiXCR and kept productive beta chains. Rows matching on CDR3 protein sequence are summarized as one entry with the most common DNA and genes. The V and J calls and clone size are TCRdb's, not the authors'. This sample is represented by about 80,000 distinct CDR3 sequences; about a sixth of them were singletons. The ten top clones hold 2.5% to 3% of the sample.

The clonotype originates from an adult who was a healthcare worker with PCR-confirmed SARS-CoV-2 infection or an uninfected control (not recorded which). This receptor chain uses TRBV29-1 and TRBJ1-5; no D gene is confidently identified. The sequenced sample was whole blood. In nucleotide form, the sequence is TGCAGCGTTGTGGGTGCAGGAGCCCAGCATTTT. Its translation is CSVVGAGAQHF.